This entry lists 22 T cell receptor beta chains sequenced from one sample in a study of cytomegalovirus exposure and HLA in healthy donors. 13 Jbeta primers and 60 Vbeta primers were used for the PCR. Data came from immunoSEQ multiplex PCR; TCRdb stores just in-frame clones and leaves some out. The table lists 50,000 or so clones, roughly 73% of them singletons. Sequenced material: PBMCs. These receptors originate from a woman aged 40 to 50 in good health and CMV-seropositive.

This chain uses TRBV6-5 with TRBJ2-7, with 10 bases that match TRBD1. Germline V gene sequence: CDR1 MNHEY, CDR2 SVGAGI. V dropped 6 bases and J dropped 6; count of bases not matched to a gene: 11. This CDR3 contains 15 residues. The CDR3 loop reads CASRPLDRGQVEQYF. The CDR3 DNA is TGTGCCAGCAGGCCCCTCGACAGGGGGCAGGTCGAGCAGTACTTC.

This chain uses TRBV30 with TRBJ1-6; 9 bases match TRBD1. J lost 5 bases, V lost 5 bases, and 7 bases had no gene match. The CDR3 is 15 amino acids. Germline V gene sequence: CDR1 GTSNPN, CDR2 SVGIG (reference sequence). This chain's CDR3 is CAWDPGQGNNSPLHF. CDR3 nucleotides: TGTGCCTGGGATCCGGGACAGGGCAATAATTCACCCCTCCACTTT.

J is TRBJ2-1 and V is TRBV30; no reliable D call. The length of the CDR3 is 12 residues. V was shortened by 1 base and J by 10 bases, with 11 bases between the two germline ends. Germline V gene lookup returns CDR1 GTSNPN and CDR2 SVGIG (reference sequence). This CDR3 reads CAWSDLVGEQFF. The CDR3, as DNA: TGTGCCTGGAGTGACCTCGTCGGGGAGCAGTTCTTC. Full variable domain (rest looked up from reference TRBV30 and TRBJ2-1): SQTIHQWPATLVQPVGSPLSLECTVEGTSNPNLYWYRQAAGRGLQLLFYSVGIGQISSEVPQNLSASRPQDRQFILSSKKLLLSDSGFYLCAWSDLVGEQFFGPGTRLTVL.

This chain links TRBV7-5 with TRBJ2-7; the table names TRBD2, a call not compared with the DNA. TRBV7-5 is designated a pseudogene. The CDR3 consists of 13 residues. The CDR3: CVRSLVVVIRQYF. CDR3 nucleotide sequence: TGTGTCAGAAGCTTAGTCGTGGTAATTAGGCAGTACTTC.

V usage is TRBV9 and J usage is TRBJ1-1, with D possibly matching TRBD1 (5 bases). V was cut by 0 bases and J by 5 bases, with 14 bases left in between. The CDR3 spans 15 residues. Per the germline V gene, CDR1 is SGDLS and CDR2 is YYNGEE. The CDR3 DNA reads TGTGCCAGCAGCGTAGTTGCAGGGCAAGTTACTGAAGCTTTCTTT. Translated, it gives CASSVVAGQVTEAFF. Full variable domain (outside the CDR3, taken from reference TRBV9 and TRBJ1-1): DSGVTQTPKHLITATGQRVTLRCSPRSGDLSVYWYQQSLDQGLQFLIQYYNGEERAKGNILERFSAQQFPDLHSELNLSSLELGDSALYFCASSVVAGQVTEAFFGQGTRLTVV.

This rearrangement joins TRBV2 to TRBJ1-1, with 8 bases lining up with TRBD1. The CDR3 length is 13 residues. Germline-derived CDR1 and CDR2 are SNHLY and FYNNEI. V lost 7 bases to trimming and J lost 4 bases; unmatched junction nucleotides: 5. CDR3 in amino acids: CASTGGAGTEAFF. The CDR3 coding sequence is TGTGCCAGCACAGGGGGCGCGGGCACTGAAGCTTTCTTT.

The CDR3 bases are TGCGCCAGCAGCTTGGACAGAGCCTACGAGCAGTACTTC. This encodes CASSLDRAYEQYF. The chain joins TRBV5-1 to TRBJ2-7; D is unclear. Between the trimmed V and J ends, which lost 0 bases and 2 bases, there was a span of 6 bases. The V gene's germline CDR1 is SGHRS and CDR2 YFSETQ. The CDR3 spans 13 residues.

The chain uses TRBV4-1 and TRBJ1-2; D may be TRBD1 (6 bases). Germline V CDR1 and CDR2: MGHRA, YSYEKL. V lost 0 bases, J lost 7 bases, and 18 bases lay in between. The CDR3 contains 16 residues. This CDR3 reads CASSQDSLQGAGGYTF. CDR3 DNA: TGCGCCAGCAGCCAAGACAGCCTACAGGGCGCGGGTGGCTACACCTTC.

The chain couples TRBV5-4 to TRBJ2-3, with 10 bases aligning to TRBD2. From germline, CDR1 is SGHNT and CDR2 YYREEE (reference sequence). This CDR3 is 16 amino acids long. Germline trimming cut 4 bases from V and 2 bases from J; bases unmatched to any gene: 7. CDR3 in amino acids: CASSPVLAGVTDTQYF. The CDR3 DNA follows: TGTGCCAGCAGCCCTGTTCTAGCGGGAGTCACAGATACGCAGTATTTT.

The CDR3 loop is CSVEGTREGNEQFF. CDR3 DNA sequence: TGCAGCGTTGAAGGGACTCGGGAGGGAAATGAGCAGTTCTTC. The chain has TRBV29-1 and TRBJ2-1; 8 bases agree with TRBD2. V dropped 1 base and J dropped 7; count of bases not matched to a gene: 6. The CDR3 consists of 14 residues. CDR1 and CDR2 from the germline V gene are SQVTM and ANQGSEA.

This clone was detected only once. This chain uses TRBV2 with TRBJ1-2; D uncertain. CDR1 and CDR2 from the germline V gene are SNHLY and FYNNEI. Trimming removed 5 bases from V and 4 bases from J, with 11 bases in between. The CDR3 consists of 13 residues. CDR3 residues: CASSPQQIYGYTF. The CDR3 DNA reads as TGTGCCAGCAGTCCCCAACAGATCTATGGCTACACCTTC.

The gene calls are TRBV10-1 and TRBJ1-6, with TRBD1 matching over 9 bases. Germline V gene sequence: CDR1 WNHNN, CDR2 SYGVQD (reference sequence). The length of the CDR3 is 14 residues. V gave up 7 bases and J gave up 7 bases; unmatched junction bases: 5. CDR3 protein: CASTDGQGNSPLHF. Written as DNA, the CDR3 is TGCGCCAGCACCGACGGACAGGGGAATTCACCCCTCCACTTT.

Comments on this clone: The junction and the germline gene differ at one end; a read error may be behind it. The chain links TRBV30 to TRBJ1-1; 7 bases line up with TRBD1. The CDR3 contains 12 residues. Germline values: CDR1 GTSNPN, CDR2 SVGIG (reference sequence). The CDR3 bases are TGTGCCGGGAGAACAGGGGACACTGAAGCTTTCTTT. Encoded protein: CAGRTGDTEAFF.

In this sample, this clone turned up once. The chain carries TRBV7-2 and TRBJ1-5; D not certain. V shed 2 bases and J shed 0 bases, with 8 bases lying between them. Per the germline V gene, CDR1 is SGHTA and CDR2 is FQGNSA. The CDR3 is made up of 15 amino acids. CDR3 DNA sequence: TGTGCCAGCAGCTTAACGGGAGATAGCAATCAGCCCCAGCATTTT. Translating it yields CASSLTGDSNQPQHF.

The V call is TRBV6-5, the J call TRBJ2-7; 9 positions agree with TRBD1. J lost 0 bases, V lost 5 bases, and 5 bases had no gene match. CDR3 length: 15 amino acids. CDR1 is MNHEY, CDR2 SVGAGI, per germline. In DNA form, the CDR3 reads TGTGCCAGCAGTCCCCGGACAGGGGCCTCCTACGAGCAGTACTTC. Its translation: CASSPRTGASYEQYF.

This chain uses TRBV2 with TRBJ2-1; 9 bases fit TRBD2. CDR3 size: 11 residues. From germline, CDR1 is SNHLY and CDR2 FYNNEI. The J segment lost 13 bases and the V segment lost 6 bases, leaving 4 bases of the junction unmatched. This CDR3 reads CASRTGTSQFF. The CDR3, as DNA: TGTGCCAGCAGAACCGGGACTAGCCAGTTCTTC.

This clone came up a few times. The chain carries TRBV11-1 and TRBJ2-2, with TRBD1 as a possible D gene (6 bases). Germline CDR1 is SGHAT and CDR2 is FQDESV (reference sequence). This CDR3 is 14 amino acids long. The V gene lost 1 base and the J gene lost 7 bases, with 10 bases spanning the gap. CDR3 sequence reads: CASSLVWTDGELFF. The CDR3 nucleotides are TGTGCCAGCAGCTTAGTCTGGACAGACGGGGAGCTGTTTTTT. Full variable domain (missing parts from reference TRBV11-1 and TRBJ2-2): EAEVAQSPRYKITEKSQAVAFWCDPISGHATLYWYRQILGQGPELLVQFQDESVVDDSQLPKDRFSAERLKGVDSTLKIQPAELGDSAMYLCASSLVWTDGELFFGEGSRLTVL.

The J gene is TRBJ2-3, the V gene TRBV7-8; 9 bases are a match to TRBD2. V trimming: 2 bases; J trimming: 3 bases; junction bases outside the gene matches: 9. CDR3 length: 17 residues. Germline CDR1 reads SGHVS; CDR2 reads FQNEAQ. CDR3 sequence reads: CASSLMAAGGRTDTQYF. DNA of the CDR3: TGTGCCAGCAGCTTAATGGCGGCGGGGGGGCGAACAGATACGCAGTATTTT.

The chain is built from TRBV7-2 and TRBJ2-5; D uncertain. The ends were cut back, 1 base at V and 5 bases at J, with 5 bases in the middle. The V gene's germline CDR1 is SGHTA and CDR2 FQGNSA. The CDR3 contains 12 residues. The CDR3 is CASSLGAETQYF. The CDR3 nucleotides read TGTGCCAGCAGCTTAGGGGCGGAGACCCAGTACTTC.

This sequence joins TRBV15 and TRBJ2-1; tentative D call: TRBD1 (5 bases). Germline CDR1 is LNHNV and CDR2 is YYDKDF (reference sequence). V lost 5 bases, J lost 3 bases, and 11 bases lay in between. The CDR3 is made up of 14 amino acids. The CDR3 region has the DNA TGTGCCACCAGCCCCAGGGATGGCTACAATGAGCAGTTCTTC. It yields the protein CATSPRDGYNEQFF.

J is TRBJ1-1 and V is TRBV2; D gene ambiguous. This CDR3 region has 15 residues. Germline V CDR1 and CDR2: SNHLY, FYNNEI. V was clipped by 3 bases and J by 8 bases, with 19 bases between them. CDR3 region: CASSDEPTEYGEAFF. DNA of the CDR3: TGTGCCAGCAGTGATGAACCCACCGAATACGGGGAAGCTTTCTTT.

This clone appeared once. The rearrangement links TRBV7-2 to TRBJ1-1, with a weak D call TRBD1 (5 bases). The V gene's germline CDR1 is SGHTA and CDR2 FQGNSA. CDR3 length: 17 residues. V gave up 7 bases and J gave up 7 bases, with 28 bases separating them. The CDR3 coding sequence is TGTGCCAGCACCCTGAGGAGAACAGGATCCCGGGGGGGTGAAGCTTTCTTT. Amino acid sequence: CASTLRRTGSRGGEAFF.